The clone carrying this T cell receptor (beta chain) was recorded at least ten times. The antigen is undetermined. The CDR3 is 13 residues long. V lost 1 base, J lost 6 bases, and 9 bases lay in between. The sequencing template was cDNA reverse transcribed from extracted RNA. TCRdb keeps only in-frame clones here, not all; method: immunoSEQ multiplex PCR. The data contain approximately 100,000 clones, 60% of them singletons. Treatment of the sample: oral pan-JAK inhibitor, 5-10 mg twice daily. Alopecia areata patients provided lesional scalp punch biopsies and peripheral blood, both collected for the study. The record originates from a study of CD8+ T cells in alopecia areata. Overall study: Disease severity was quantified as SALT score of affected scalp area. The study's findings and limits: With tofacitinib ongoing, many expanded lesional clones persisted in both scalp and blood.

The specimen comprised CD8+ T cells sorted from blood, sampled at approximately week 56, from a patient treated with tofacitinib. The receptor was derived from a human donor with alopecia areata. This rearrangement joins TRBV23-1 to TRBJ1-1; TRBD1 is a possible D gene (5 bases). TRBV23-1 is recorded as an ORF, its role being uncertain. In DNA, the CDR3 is TGCGCCAGCAGTCAATGGGGGTTCGCTGAAGCTTTCTTT. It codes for CASSQWGFAEAFF.